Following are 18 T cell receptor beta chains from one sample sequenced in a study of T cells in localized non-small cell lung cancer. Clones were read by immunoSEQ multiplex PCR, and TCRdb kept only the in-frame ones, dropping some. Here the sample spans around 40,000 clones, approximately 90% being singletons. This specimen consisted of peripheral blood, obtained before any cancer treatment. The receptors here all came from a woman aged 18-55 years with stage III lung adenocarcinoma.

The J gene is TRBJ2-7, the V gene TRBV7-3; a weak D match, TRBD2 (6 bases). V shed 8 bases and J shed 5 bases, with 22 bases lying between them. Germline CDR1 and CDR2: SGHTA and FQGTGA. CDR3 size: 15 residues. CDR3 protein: CASHPSGDVSNEQYF. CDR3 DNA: TGTGCCAGCCACCCTTCGGGGGATGTATCTAACGAGCAGTACTTC. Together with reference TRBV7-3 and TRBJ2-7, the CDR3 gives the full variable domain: GAGVSQTPSNKVTEKGKYVELRCDPISGHTALYWYRQSLGQGPEFLIYFQGTGAADDSGLPNDRFFAVRPEGSVSTLKIQRTERGDSAVYLCASHPSGDVSNEQYFGPGTRLTVT.

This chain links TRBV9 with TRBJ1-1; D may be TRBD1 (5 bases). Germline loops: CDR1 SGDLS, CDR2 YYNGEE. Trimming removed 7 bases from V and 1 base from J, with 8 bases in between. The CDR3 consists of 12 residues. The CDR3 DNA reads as TGTGCCAGCGGCAGGGAGAACACTGAAGCTTTCTTT. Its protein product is CASGRENTEAFF.

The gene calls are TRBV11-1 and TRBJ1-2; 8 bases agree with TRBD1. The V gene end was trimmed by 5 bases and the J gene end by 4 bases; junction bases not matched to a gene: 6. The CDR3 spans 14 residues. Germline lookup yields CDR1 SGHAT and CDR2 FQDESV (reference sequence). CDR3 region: CASSRTGSGYGYTF. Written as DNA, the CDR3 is TGTGCCAGCAGCCGGACAGGGAGTGGCTATGGCTACACCTTC.

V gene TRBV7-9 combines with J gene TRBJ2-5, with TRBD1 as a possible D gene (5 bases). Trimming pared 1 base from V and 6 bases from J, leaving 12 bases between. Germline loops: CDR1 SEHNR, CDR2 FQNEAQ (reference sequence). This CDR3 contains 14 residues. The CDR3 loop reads CASSLEGKTKTQYF. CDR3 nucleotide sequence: TGTGCCAGCAGCTTAGAGGGGAAAACCAAGACCCAGTACTTC.

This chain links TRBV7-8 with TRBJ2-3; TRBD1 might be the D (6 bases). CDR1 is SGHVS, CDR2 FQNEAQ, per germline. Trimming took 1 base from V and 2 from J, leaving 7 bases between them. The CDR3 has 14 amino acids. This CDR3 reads CASSLGTATDTQYF. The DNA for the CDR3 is TGTGCCAGCAGCTTAGGGACAGCCACAGATACGCAGTATTTT.

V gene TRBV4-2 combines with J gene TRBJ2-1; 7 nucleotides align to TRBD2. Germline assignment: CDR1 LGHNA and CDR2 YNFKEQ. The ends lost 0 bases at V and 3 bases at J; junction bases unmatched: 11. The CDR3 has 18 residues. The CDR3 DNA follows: TGTGCCAGCAGCCAAGATTGGGACCAGCGGGGATACTACAATGAGCAGTTCTTC. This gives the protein CASSQDWDQRGYYNEQFF.

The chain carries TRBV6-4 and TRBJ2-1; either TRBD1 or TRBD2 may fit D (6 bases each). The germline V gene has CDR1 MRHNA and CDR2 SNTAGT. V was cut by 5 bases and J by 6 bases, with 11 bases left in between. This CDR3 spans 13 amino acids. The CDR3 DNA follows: TGTGCCAGCAGTCCAGAGGGGGGCAATGAGCAGTTCTTC. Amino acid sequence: CASSPEGGNEQFF.

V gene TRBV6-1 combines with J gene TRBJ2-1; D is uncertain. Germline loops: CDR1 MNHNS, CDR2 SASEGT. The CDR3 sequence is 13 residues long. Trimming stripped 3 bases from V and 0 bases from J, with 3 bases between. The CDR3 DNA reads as TGTGCCAGCAGTGATAGCTCCTACAATGAGCAGTTCTTC. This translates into CASSDSSYNEQFF.

The CDR3 DNA follows: TGTGCCAGCAGTTATAGACCCGCAGATACGCAGTATTTT. Residues: CASSYRPADTQYF. The V and J genes are TRBV6-5 and TRBJ2-3; no firm D call. Trimming removed 3 bases at V and 4 bases at J, with 8 bases between. The CDR3 is 13 amino acids. Germline V gene data show CDR1 as MNHEY and CDR2 as SVGAGI.

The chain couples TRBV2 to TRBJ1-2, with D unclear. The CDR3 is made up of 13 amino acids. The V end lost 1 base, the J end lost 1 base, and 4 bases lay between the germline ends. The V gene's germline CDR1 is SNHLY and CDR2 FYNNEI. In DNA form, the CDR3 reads TGTGCCAGCAGTGAAGACAATAACTATGGCTACACCTTC. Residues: CASSEDNNYGYTF.

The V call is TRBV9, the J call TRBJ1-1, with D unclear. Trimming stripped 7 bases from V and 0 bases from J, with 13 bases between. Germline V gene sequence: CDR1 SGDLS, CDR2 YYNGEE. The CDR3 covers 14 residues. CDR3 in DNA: TGTGCCAGCTCTAATGGGATAATGAACACTGAAGCTTTCTTT. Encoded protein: CASSNGIMNTEAFF.

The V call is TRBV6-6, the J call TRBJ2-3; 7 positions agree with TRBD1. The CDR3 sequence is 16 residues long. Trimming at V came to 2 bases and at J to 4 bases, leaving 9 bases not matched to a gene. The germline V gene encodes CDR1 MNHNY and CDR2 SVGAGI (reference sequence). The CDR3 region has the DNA TGTGCCAGCAGTTACCAGACAGGGAGTTACGCAGATACGCAGTATTTT. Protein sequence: CASSYQTGSYADTQYF.

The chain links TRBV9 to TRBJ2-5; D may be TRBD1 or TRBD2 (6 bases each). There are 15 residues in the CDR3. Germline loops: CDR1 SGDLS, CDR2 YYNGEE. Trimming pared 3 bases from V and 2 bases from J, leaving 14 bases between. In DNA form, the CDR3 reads TGTGCCAGCAGCGCCGATGGAGGGGGGCAAGAGACCCAGTACTTC. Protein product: CASSADGGGQETQYF.

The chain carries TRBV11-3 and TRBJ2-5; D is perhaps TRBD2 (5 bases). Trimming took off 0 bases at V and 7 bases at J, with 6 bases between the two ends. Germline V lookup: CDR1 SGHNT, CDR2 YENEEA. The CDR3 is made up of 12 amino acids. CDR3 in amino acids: CASSLDGGTQYF. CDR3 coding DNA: TGTGCCAGCAGCTTAGACGGAGGGACCCAGTACTTC. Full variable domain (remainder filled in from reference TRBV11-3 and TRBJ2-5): EAGVVQSPRYKIIEKKQPVAFWCNPISGHNTLYWYLQNLGQGPELLIRYENEEAVDDSQLPKDRFSAERLKGVDSTLKIQPAELGDSAVYLCASSLDGGTQYFGPGTRLLVL.

The CDR3 loop is CASSGTGGNQPQHF. In DNA, the CDR3 is TGTGCCAGCAGTGGGACAGGGGGCAATCAGCCCCAGCATTTT. V and J are TRBV2 and TRBJ1-5; TRBD1 aligns across 9 bases. V lost 4 bases, J lost 2 bases, and 0 bases stayed unmatched. Germline-derived CDR1 and CDR2 are SNHLY and FYNNEI. The CDR3 totals 14 residues. Using reference TRBV2 and TRBJ1-5 for the parts outside the CDR3, the full variable domain is EPEVTQTPSHQVTQMGQEVILRCVPISNHLYFYWYRQILGQKVEFLVSFYNNEISEKSEIFDDQFSVERPDGSNFTLKIRSTKLEDSAMYFCASSGTGGNQPQHFGDGTRLSIL.

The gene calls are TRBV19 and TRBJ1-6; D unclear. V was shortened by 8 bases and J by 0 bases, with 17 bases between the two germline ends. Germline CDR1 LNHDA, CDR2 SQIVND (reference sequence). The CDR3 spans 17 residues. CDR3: CASRLTGIGSYNSPLHF. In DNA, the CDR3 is TGTGCCAGTCGGTTGACGGGGATTGGCTCCTATAATTCACCCCTCCACTTT.

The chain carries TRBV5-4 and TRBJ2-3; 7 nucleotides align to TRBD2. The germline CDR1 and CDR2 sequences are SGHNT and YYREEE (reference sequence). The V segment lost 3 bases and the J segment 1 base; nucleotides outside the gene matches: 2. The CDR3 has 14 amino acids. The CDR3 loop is CASSSRGGTDTQYF. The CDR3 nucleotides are TGTGCCAGCAGCTCCCGGGGGGGCACAGATACGCAGTATTTT.

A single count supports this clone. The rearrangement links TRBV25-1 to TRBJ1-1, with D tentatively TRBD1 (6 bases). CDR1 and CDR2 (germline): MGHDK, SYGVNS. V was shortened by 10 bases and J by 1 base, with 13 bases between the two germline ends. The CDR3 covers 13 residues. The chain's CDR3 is CATWGQGNTEAFF. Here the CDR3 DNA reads TGTGCCACATGGGGGCAGGGGAACACTGAAGCTTTCTTT. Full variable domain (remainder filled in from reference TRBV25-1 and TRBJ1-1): EADIYQTPRYLVIGTGKKITLECSQTMGHDKMYWYQQDPGMELHLIHYSYGVNSTEKGDLSSESTVSRIRTEHFPLTLESARPSHTSQYLCATWGQGNTEAFFGQGTRLTVV.